One and the same sample provided the 26 T cell receptor beta chains below, sequenced in a study of Ad26.COV2.S vaccination and SARS-CoV-2 variants. Treatment described: roughly 19 received Ad26.COV2.S at low or high dose, single or two shots; about 5 received placebo; per-sample allocation not given. Each sample was drawn 63 days after the first injection (of vaccine or placebo). The method was immunoSEQ multiplex PCR; TCRdb's version includes in-frame clones alone and lacks a portion of them. This sample has fewer than 600,000 clones, with 80% to 90% found just once. Sequencing was performed on peripheral blood, taken in a trial of Ad26.COV2.S vaccine versus placebo. The receptors originated from a person between 18 and 65 years old who received the Ad26.COV2.S COVID-19 vaccine or a placebo.

The sample holds one count of this clone. The chain's CDR3 is CASSQDWGGFKGYTF. The CDR3, as DNA: TGCGCCAGCAGCCAAGATTGGGGGGGTTTTAAGGGCTACACCTTC. The rearrangement joins TRBV4-3 to TRBJ1-2, with D possibly being TRBD1 (5 bases). This CDR3 has 15 residues. Germline CDR1 reads LGHNA; CDR2 reads YSLEER. Trimming took 0 bases from V and 8 from J, leaving 16 bases between them.

The V gene is TRBV6-5, the J gene TRBJ1-1; no reliable D call. Trimming cost V 5 bases and J 7 bases, with 17 bases left between them. Looked up from germline, CDR1 is MNHEY and CDR2 is SVGAGI. The CDR3 has 14 amino acids. The CDR3 sequence: CASSLSGTVREAFF. CDR3 bases: TGTGCCAGCAGTCTTTCTGGAACGGTTCGTGAAGCTTTCTTT.

The rearrangement uses TRBV28 and TRBJ2-3; D is perhaps TRBD1 or TRBD2 (6 bases each). The CDR3 loop spans 16 amino acids. Germline CDR1 reads MDHEN; CDR2 reads SYDVKM. V gave up 6 bases and J gave up 5 bases, with 21 bases separating them. The CDR3 DNA follows: TGTGCCAGCAGCGTCCAGGGGAGGTATATCAGAGATACGCAGTATTTT. Residues: CASSVQGRYIRDTQYF. Based on the CDR3 plus reference TRBV28 and TRBJ2-3, the full variable domain is DVKVTQSSRYLVKRTGEKVFLECVQDMDHENMFWYRQDPGLGLRLIYFSYDVKMKEKGDIPEGYSVSREKKERFSLILESASTNQTSMYLCASSVQGRYIRDTQYFGPGTRLTVL.

The V and J genes are TRBV5-1 and TRBJ2-1; the match to TRBD2 covers 10 bases. The CDR3 has 15 residues. Germline CDR1 reads SGHRS; CDR2 reads YFSETQ. V lost 3 bases to trimming and J lost 4 bases; unmatched junction nucleotides: 4. This CDR3 is CASSSGLARYNEQFF. CDR3 sequence (DNA): TGCGCCAGCAGCTCGGGACTAGCGAGGTACAATGAGCAGTTCTTC. Complete variable domain (other parts from reference TRBV5-1 and TRBJ2-1): KAGVTQTPRYLIKTRGQQVTLSCSPISGHRSVSWYQQTPGQGLQFLFEYFSETQRNKGNFPGRFSGRQFSNSRSEMNVSTLELGDSALYLCASSSGLARYNEQFFGPGTRLTVL.

The chain recombines TRBV7-2 with TRBJ1-6; no clear D. The germline V gene has CDR1 SGHTA and CDR2 FQGNSA. CDR3 length equals 15 residues. Deletions cut 2 bases from V and 10 bases from J, with 15 bases between. In nucleotides, the CDR3 is TGTGCCAGCAGCTTAAATGGGCCCCTGCGGTCACCCCTCCACTTT. Protein sequence: CASSLNGPLRSPLHF. Drawing the rest from reference TRBV7-2 and TRBJ1-6, the complete variable domain is GAGVSQSPSNKVTEKGKDVELRCDPISGHTALYWYRQSLGQGLEFLIYFQGNSAPDKSGLPSDRFSAERTGGSVSTLTIQRTQQEDSAVYLCASSLNGPLRSPLHFGNGTRLTVT.

The count of this clone is one. V is TRBV27 and J is TRBJ2-2; D remains ambiguous. V shed 2 bases and J shed 6 bases, with 4 bases lying between them. The CDR3 runs to 12 residues. Germline loops: CDR1 MNHEY, CDR2 SMNVEV (reference sequence). The CDR3 spells CASSLRAGELFF. DNA for the CDR3: TGTGCCAGCAGTTTACGGGCCGGGGAGCTGTTTTTT.

A single count supports this clone. V gene TRBV11-2 combines with J gene TRBJ2-7; 8 nucleotides match TRBD2. The CDR3 loop spans 14 amino acids. Germline V gene sequence: CDR1 SGHAT, CDR2 FQNNGV. Unmatched junction bases numbered 2, after V lost 2 bases and J lost 2 bases. The CDR3 coding sequence is TGTGCCAGCAGCTTAAGCGGGAGCGCCTACGAGCAGTACTTC. Protein product: CASSLSGSAYEQYF.

The chain has TRBV18 and TRBJ2-1; D may correspond to TRBD1 or TRBD2 (5 bases each). V was cut by 5 bases and J by 0 bases, with 14 bases left in between. The CDR3 is made up of 16 amino acids. The germline V gene encodes CDR1 KGHSH and CDR2 LQKENI. The CDR3 region has the DNA TGTGCCAGCTCATCGGGACGGTTCAGCTCCTACAATGAGCAGTTCTTC. Translation: CASSSGRFSSYNEQFF. The full variable domain, in which reference TRBV18 and TRBJ2-1 provide the parts outside the CDR3, is NAGVMQNPRHLVRRRGQEARLRCSPMKGHSHVYWYRQLPEEGLKFMVYLQKENIIDESGMPKERFSAEFPKEGPSILRIQQVVRGDSAAYFCASSSGRFSSYNEQFFGPGTRLTVL.

The chain couples TRBV27 to TRBJ1-1; D is possibly TRBD1 (5 bases). CDR3 length: 13 amino acids. Germline V lookup: CDR1 MNHEY, CDR2 SMNVEV (reference sequence). The germline V and J ends were trimmed by 0 bases and 7 bases, with 9 bases remaining between them. The CDR3 region is CASSLSGGGEAFF. The CDR3 DNA reads TGTGCCAGCAGTTTATCCGGGGGGGGTGAAGCTTTCTTT.

This clone was recorded a few times. V gene TRBV29-1 combines with J gene TRBJ1-4, with D possibly being TRBD1 (5 bases). There are 12 residues in the CDR3. V lost 7 bases and J lost 5, with 11 bases in between. Per germline, CDR1 SQVTM and CDR2 ANQGSEA. Here the CDR3 reads CSAQGKNEKLFF. In DNA form, the CDR3 reads TGCAGCGCTCAGGGAAAAAATGAAAAACTGTTTTTT.

J is TRBJ1-3 and V is TRBV6-6, with 7 bases aligning to TRBD1. The length of the CDR3 is 16 residues. Trimming at V came to 4 bases and at J to 1 base, leaving 7 bases not matched to a gene. CDR1 and CDR2 (germline): MNHNY, SVGAGI (reference sequence). The CDR3 DNA reads TGTGCCAGCAGTTTACAGGGACAGTCTTCTGGAAACACCATATATTTT. It specifies CASSLQGQSSGNTIYF.

This sequence joins TRBV5-1 and TRBJ2-3; no firm D call. V was pared by 1 base and J by 6 bases, with 15 bases between. Germline values: CDR1 SGHRS, CDR2 YFSETQ. This CDR3 has 15 residues. CDR3: CASSLFVSRRDTQYF. The CDR3 region has the DNA TGCGCCAGCAGCTTGTTCGTTTCCCGACGGGATACGCAGTATTTT.

The genes are TRBV27 and TRBJ1-5; a weak D match, TRBD1 (6 bases). Between the trimmed V and J ends, which lost 7 bases and 1 base, there was a span of 11 bases. This CDR3 comprises 14 residues. Germline lookup yields CDR1 MNHEY and CDR2 SMNVEV (reference sequence). CDR3 DNA sequence: TGTGCCAGCAAAATCGACAGGAGCAATCAGCCCCAGCATTTT. It specifies CASKIDRSNQPQHF.

The chain uses TRBV6-5 and TRBJ1-2; D remains ambiguous. Germline V lookup: CDR1 MNHEY, CDR2 SVGAGI. This CDR3 is built from 13 residues. The V end lost 2 bases, the J end lost 3 bases, and 7 bases lay between the germline ends. CDR3 residues: CASSYGRHYGYTF. CDR3 sequence (DNA): TGTGCCAGCAGTTACGGGCGGCACTATGGCTACACCTTC.

This clone was observed once. The chain uses TRBV6-6 and TRBJ2-7; possible D gene TRBD2, 5 bases. The CDR3 consists of 16 residues. The V end lost 5 bases, the J end lost 3 bases, and 20 bases lay between the germline ends. Germline V CDR1 and CDR2: MNHNY, SVGAGI (reference sequence). The DNA for the CDR3 is TGTGCCAGCAGTCGCCGGACTTCCCTCTCCATCTACGAGCAGTACTTC. This sequence encodes CASSRRTSLSIYEQYF.

V and J are TRBV5-1 and TRBJ2-3, with TRBD2 matching over 8 bases. CDR3 length: 17 residues. With V trimmed by 4 bases and J by 1 base, 11 bases remained unmatched. Germline CDR1 SGHRS, CDR2 YFSETQ. The CDR3 spells CASSVPGLEKGTDTQYF. The CDR3 DNA sequence: TGCGCCAGCAGCGTCCCGGGACTAGAAAAAGGCACAGATACGCAGTATTTT.

The chain combines TRBV7-9 with TRBJ1-2; D is unresolved. Trimming took off 0 bases at V and 0 bases at J, with 5 bases between the two ends. Germline V gene lookup returns CDR1 SEHNR and CDR2 FQNEAQ (reference sequence). The CDR3 loop spans 14 amino acids. The CDR3 DNA reads TGTGCCAGCAGCTTAGCGGGTACTAACTATGGCTACACCTTC. Translation: CASSLAGTNYGYTF. Drawing the rest from reference TRBV7-9 and TRBJ1-2, the complete variable domain is DTGVSQNPRHKITKRGQNVTFRCDPISEHNRLYWYRQTLGQGPEFLTYFQNEAQLEKSRLLSDRFSAERPKGSFSTLEIQRTEQGDSAMYLCASSLAGTNYGYTFGSGTRLTVV.

J is TRBJ2-1 and V is TRBV27; the match to TRBD2 covers 8 bases. This CDR3 contains 15 residues. Looked up from germline, CDR1 is MNHEY and CDR2 is SMNVEV (reference sequence). V dropped 5 bases and J dropped 4; count of bases not matched to a gene: 7. In DNA form, the CDR3 reads TGTGCCAGCAGTAGGTCTAGCGGGTCTTACAATGAGCAGTTCTTC. This encodes CASSRSSGSYNEQFF.

This chain connects TRBV27 to TRBJ1-6; D is perhaps TRBD1 (6 bases). V was cut by 7 bases and J by 3 bases, with 19 bases left in between. The length of the CDR3 is 17 residues. Per the germline V gene, CDR1 is MNHEY and CDR2 is SMNVEV (reference sequence). The CDR3 spells CASTRLSQGFYNSPLHF. For the CDR3, the DNA is TGTGCCAGCACCAGACTTTCGCAGGGGTTCTATAATTCACCCCTCCACTTT.

This chain links TRBV6-5 with TRBJ1-4, with D perhaps matching TRBD1 (6 bases). V lost 2 bases and J 8 bases, leaving 18 bases between the germline ends. The CDR3 has 16 residues. The V gene's germline CDR1 is MNHEY and CDR2 SVGAGI. The CDR3 DNA is TGTGCCAGCAGTTACCGGAGACAGGCCGAAAGGGAAAAACTGTTTTTT. This codes for CASSYRRQAEREKLFF.

The chain joins TRBV19 to TRBJ2-4, with 16 bases aligning to TRBD2. With 4 bases clipped from V and 3 bases from J, the junction kept 9 bases outside the gene matches. Germline assignment: CDR1 LNHDA and CDR2 SQIVND (reference sequence). The CDR3 contains 19 residues. CDR3 coding DNA: TGTGCCAGTAGTACAACGGGACTAGCGGGAGGGGTGGGCAAAAACATTCAGTACTTC. It is translated as CASSTTGLAGGVGKNIQYF.

On this clone itself: The sample holds other DNA sequences that translate to the same CDR3. This sequence joins TRBV3-1 (or the pseudogene TRBV3-2) and TRBJ1-5; D gene ambiguous. The germline V gene encodes CDR1 LGHDT and CDR2 YNNKEL (reference sequence). This CDR3 spans 13 amino acids. The ends were cut back, 3 bases at V and 1 base at J, with 4 bases in the middle. CDR3 loop: CASSQGSNQPQHF. In nucleotides, the CDR3 is TGTGCCAGCAGCCAGGGGAGCAATCAGCCCCAGCATTTT.

The V and J genes are TRBV27 and TRBJ2-7; D perhaps matches TRBD1 (6 bases). In germline, CDR1 is MNHEY, CDR2 SMNVEV (reference sequence). The CDR3 runs 15 residues. The ends were cut back, 6 bases at V and 5 bases at J, with 20 bases in the middle. This CDR3 is CASSPEPGHKDEQYF. In DNA form, the CDR3 reads TGTGCCAGCAGCCCTGAACCGGGACACAAAGACGAGCAGTACTTC.

This chain joins TRBV7-2 and TRBJ2-7, with D perhaps TRBD1 (6 bases). The CDR3 is made up of 15 amino acids. Germline lookup yields CDR1 SGHTA and CDR2 FQGNSA. V dropped 4 bases and J dropped 4 bases, with 17 bases sitting between them. As DNA, the CDR3 is TGTGCCAGCAGCTCGGGCTGGGACACAGCATACGAGCAGTACTTC. Encoded protein: CASSSGWDTAYEQYF.

The CDR3 bases are TGTGCCAGCAGTTCGGCCTACTATGGCTACACCTTC. The encoded protein is CASSSAYYGYTF. V gene TRBV6-2 or TRBV6-3 combines with J gene TRBJ1-2; D is undetermined. V was cut by 4 bases and J by 3 bases, with 6 bases left in between. CDR3 length: 12 amino acids. Germline lookup yields CDR1 MNHEY and CDR2 SVGEGT.

J is TRBJ1-1 and V is TRBV7-9; D remains ambiguous. Per germline, CDR1 SEHNR and CDR2 FQNEAQ (reference sequence). This CDR3 has 13 residues. V shed 5 bases and J shed 8 bases, with 15 bases lying between them. CDR3 amino acids: CASSPALSQEAFF. CDR3 coding DNA: TGTGCCAGCAGCCCCGCACTCTCGCAGGAAGCTTTCTTT.